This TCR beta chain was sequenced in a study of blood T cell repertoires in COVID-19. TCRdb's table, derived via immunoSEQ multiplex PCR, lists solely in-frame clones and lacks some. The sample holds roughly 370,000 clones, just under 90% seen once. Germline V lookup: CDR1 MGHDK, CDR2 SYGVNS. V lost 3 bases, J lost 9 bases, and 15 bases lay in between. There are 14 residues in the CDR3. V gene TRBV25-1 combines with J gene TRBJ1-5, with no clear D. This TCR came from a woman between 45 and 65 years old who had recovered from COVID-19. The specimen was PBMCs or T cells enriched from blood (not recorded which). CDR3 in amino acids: CASSEGGDDWPQHF. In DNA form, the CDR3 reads TGTGCCAGCAGTGAGGGAGGTGACGATTGGCCCCAGCATTTT.